This T cell receptor (beta chain) was identified during a study of blood T cell repertoires in COVID-19. Study information: COVID-19 samples from acute and convalescent phases originated in the United States, Italy and Spain.

The CDR3 totals 14 residues. Germline lookup yields CDR1 SGHAT and CDR2 FQNNGV. V shed 0 bases and J shed 1 base, with 6 bases lying between them. Only in-frame clones appear in the TCRdb table, and some are missing; sequencing was by immunoSEQ multiplex PCR. The sample records under 300,000 clones, about 89% being singletons. The V call is TRBV11-2, the J call TRBJ1-1, with unresolved D. The material sequenced was peripheral blood. The source is a man aged 45 to 65 with acute or convalescent COVID-19. CDR3 loop: CASSLDPGNTEAFF. The CDR3 DNA is TGTGCCAGCAGCTTAGATCCAGGGAACACTGAAGCTTTCTTT.